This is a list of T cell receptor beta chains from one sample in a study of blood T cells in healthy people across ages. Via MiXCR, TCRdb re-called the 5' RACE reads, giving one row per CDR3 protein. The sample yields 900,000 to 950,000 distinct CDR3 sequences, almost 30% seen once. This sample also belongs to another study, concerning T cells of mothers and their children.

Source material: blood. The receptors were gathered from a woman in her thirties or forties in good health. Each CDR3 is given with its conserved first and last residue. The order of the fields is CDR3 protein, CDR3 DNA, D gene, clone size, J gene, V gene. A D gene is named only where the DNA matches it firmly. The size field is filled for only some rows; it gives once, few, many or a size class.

CASSQRLGGRVETQYF	TGTGCCAGCAGCCAGAGACTCGGGGGTCGGGTTGAGACCCAGTACTTC	.	few	TRBJ2-5	TRBV14
CASSTGTGLTEAFF	TGTGCCAGCAGTACCGGGACAGGGCTCACTGAAGCTTTCTTT	TRBD1	.	TRBJ1-1	TRBV12-3/TRBV12-4
CASSSFKTGGEGYTF	TGTGCCAGCAGCTCTTTCAAGACAGGGGGTGAAGGCTACACCTTC	TRBD1	few	TRBJ1-2	TRBV7-2
CASPPQFQETQYF	TGTGCCAGCCCGCCTCAGTTCCAAGAGACCCAGTACTTC	.	.	TRBJ2-5	TRBV18
CASGLRGSGASYNEQFF	TGTGCTAGTGGTTTACGTGGTAGCGGGGCCTCCTACAATGAGCAGTTCTTC	TRBD2	.	TRBJ2-1	TRBV12-5
CASSLRARGRYGYTF	TGTGCCAGCAGTTTAAGGGCCAGAGGACGGTATGGCTACACCTTC	.	many	TRBJ1-2	TRBV12-3/TRBV12-4
CASSQSVMEEQYF	TGCGCCAGCAGCCAAAGTGTGATGGAAGAGCAGTACTTC	.	many	TRBJ2-7	TRBV4-1
CASIAGSSREQYF	TGTGCCAGCATTGCCGGGTCCTCTCGGGAGCAGTACTTC	.	few	TRBJ2-7	TRBV28
CATSTPGGGRGRHYGYTF	TGTGCCACCAGCACCCCCGGAGGAGGCAGGGGGCGGCACTATGGCTACACCTTC	TRBD1	.	TRBJ1-2	TRBV15
CSVIMYGNRGQAGSYEQYF	TGCAGCGTTATCATGTATGGGAACAGGGGCCAGGCAGGCTCCTACGAGCAGTACTTC	TRBD1	many	TRBJ2-7	TRBV29-1
CSARDAGVSYGYTF	TGCAGTGCTAGAGATGCGGGGGTGAGCTATGGCTACACCTTC	.	many	TRBJ1-2	TRBV20-1
CASSYSRWRMNTEAFF	TGTGCCAGCAGTTACTCACGGTGGAGAATGAACACTGAAGCTTTCTTT	.	.	TRBJ1-1	TRBV6-5
CASSQLLSEEAFF	TGTGCCAGCAGCCAACTCCTTTCCGAGGAAGCTTTCTTT	.	few	TRBJ1-1	TRBV14
CASTRTGIASWNTEAFF	TGTGCCAGCACTAGGACAGGGATCGCCAGTTGGAACACTGAAGCTTTCTTT	TRBD1	.	TRBJ1-1	TRBV7-3
CASSVPGQQETQYF	TGTGCCAGCAGTGTGCCGGGACAGCAAGAGACCCAGTACTTC	TRBD1	few	TRBJ2-5	TRBV28
CASSLTVSYNEQFF	TGCGCCAGCAGCTTGACTGTATCCTACAATGAGCAGTTCTTC	.	.	TRBJ2-1	TRBV5-1
CSASTGGYNQPQHF	TGCAGCGCCTCGACAGGGGGTTACAATCAGCCCCAGCATTTT	TRBD1	few	TRBJ1-5	TRBV29-1
CASSNRGAGTEAFF	TGTGCCAGTAGTAATCGGGGGGCTGGCACTGAAGCTTTCTTT	.	.	TRBJ1-1	TRBV19
CASSTGQGLKRYGYTF	TGTGCCAGCAGCACGGGACAGGGCCTCAAGCGGTATGGCTACACCTTC	TRBD1	many	TRBJ1-2	TRBV7-2
CSAGTGSNTEAFF	TGCAGCGCCGGGACAGGGTCGAACACTGAAGCTTTCTTT	TRBD1	few	TRBJ1-1	TRBV29-1
CASSLHRRGYNEQFF	TGTGCCAGCAGCTTACACCGCCGAGGCTACAATGAGCAGTTCTTC	.	few	TRBJ2-1	TRBV7-2
CSATTGQAINQPQHF	TGCAGTGCCACAACCGGACAGGCGATTAATCAGCCCCAACATTTT	TRBD1	.	TRBJ1-5	TRBV20-1
CSARRTGFGQPQHF	TGCAGTGCGCGACGAACAGGGTTTGGTCAGCCCCAGCATTTT	.	few	TRBJ1-5	TRBV20-1
CSADTRFSYNEQFF	TGCAGCGCCGACACCAGATTCTCCTACAATGAGCAGTTCTTC	.	.	TRBJ2-1	TRBV29-1
CASSVGGSVGEQYF	TGTGCCAGCAGCGTAGGCGGTAGCGTGGGCGAGCAGTACTTC	.	.	TRBJ2-7	TRBV9